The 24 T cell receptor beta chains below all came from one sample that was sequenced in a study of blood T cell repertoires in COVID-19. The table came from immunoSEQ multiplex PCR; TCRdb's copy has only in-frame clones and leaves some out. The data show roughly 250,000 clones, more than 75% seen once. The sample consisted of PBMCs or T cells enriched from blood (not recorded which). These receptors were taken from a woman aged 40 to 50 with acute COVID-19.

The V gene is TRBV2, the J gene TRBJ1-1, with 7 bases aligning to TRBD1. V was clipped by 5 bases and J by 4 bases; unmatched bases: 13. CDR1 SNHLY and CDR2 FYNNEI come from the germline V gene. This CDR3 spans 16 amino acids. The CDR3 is CASSSSGQIFRTEAFF. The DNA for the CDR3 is TGTGCCAGCAGTTCCTCGGGACAGATTTTTCGCACTGAAGCTTTCTTT. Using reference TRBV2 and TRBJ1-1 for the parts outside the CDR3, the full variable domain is EPEVTQTPSHQVTQMGQEVILRCVPISNHLYFYWYRQILGQKVEFLVSFYNNEISEKSEIFDDQFSVERPDGSNFTLKIRSTKLEDSAMYFCASSSSGQIFRTEAFFGQGTRLTVV.

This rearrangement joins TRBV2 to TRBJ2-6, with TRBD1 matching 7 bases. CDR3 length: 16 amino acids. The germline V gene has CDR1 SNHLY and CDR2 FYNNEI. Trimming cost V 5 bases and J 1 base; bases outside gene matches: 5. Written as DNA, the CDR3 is TGTGCCAGCAGTTCGACAGGGACGTCTGGGGCCAACGTCCTGACTTTC. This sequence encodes CASSSTGTSGANVLTF.

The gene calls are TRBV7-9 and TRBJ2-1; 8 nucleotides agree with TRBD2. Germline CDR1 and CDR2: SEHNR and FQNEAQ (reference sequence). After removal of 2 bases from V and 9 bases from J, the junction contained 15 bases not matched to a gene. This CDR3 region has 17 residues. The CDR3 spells CASSLFTGSGSQFEQFF. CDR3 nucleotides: TGTGCCAGCAGCTTATTTACCGGGAGCGGGAGTCAGTTTGAGCAGTTCTTC. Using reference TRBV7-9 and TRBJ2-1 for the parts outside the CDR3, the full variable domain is DTGVSQNPRHKITKRGQNVTFRCDPISEHNRLYWYRQTLGQGPEFLTYFQNEAQLEKSRLLSDRFSAERPKGSFSTLEIQRTEQGDSAMYLCASSLFTGSGSQFEQFFGPGTRLTVL.

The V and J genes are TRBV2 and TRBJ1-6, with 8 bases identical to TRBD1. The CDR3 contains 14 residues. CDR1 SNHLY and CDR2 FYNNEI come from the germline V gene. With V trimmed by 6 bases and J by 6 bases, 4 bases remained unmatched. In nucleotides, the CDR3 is TGTGCCAGCAGCTTACAGGGGGTTAATTCACCCCTCCACTTT. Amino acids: CASSLQGVNSPLHF. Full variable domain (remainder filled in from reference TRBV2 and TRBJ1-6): EPEVTQTPSHQVTQMGQEVILRCVPISNHLYFYWYRQILGQKVEFLVSFYNNEISEKSEIFDDQFSVERPDGSNFTLKIRSTKLEDSAMYFCASSLQGVNSPLHFGNGTRLTVT.

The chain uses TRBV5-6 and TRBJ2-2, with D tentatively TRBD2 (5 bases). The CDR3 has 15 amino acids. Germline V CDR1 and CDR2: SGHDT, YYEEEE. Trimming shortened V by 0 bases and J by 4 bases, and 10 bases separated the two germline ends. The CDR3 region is CASSLGGGGTGELFF. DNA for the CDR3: TGTGCCAGCAGCTTGGGTGGCGGAGGCACCGGGGAGCTGTTTTTT.

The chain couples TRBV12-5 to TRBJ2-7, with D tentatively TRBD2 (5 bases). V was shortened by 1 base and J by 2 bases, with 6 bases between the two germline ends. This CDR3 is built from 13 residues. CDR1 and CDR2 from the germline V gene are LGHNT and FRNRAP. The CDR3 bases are TGTGCTAGTGGTTTGGGGGAGACCTACGAGCAGTACTTC. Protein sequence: CASGLGETYEQYF.

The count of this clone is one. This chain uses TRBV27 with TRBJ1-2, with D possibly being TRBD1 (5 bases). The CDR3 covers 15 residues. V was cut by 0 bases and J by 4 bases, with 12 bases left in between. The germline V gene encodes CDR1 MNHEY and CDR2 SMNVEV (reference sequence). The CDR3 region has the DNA TGTGCCAGCAGTTTATCCGTGGGGACTTCCTATGGCTACACCTTC. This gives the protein CASSLSVGTSYGYTF.

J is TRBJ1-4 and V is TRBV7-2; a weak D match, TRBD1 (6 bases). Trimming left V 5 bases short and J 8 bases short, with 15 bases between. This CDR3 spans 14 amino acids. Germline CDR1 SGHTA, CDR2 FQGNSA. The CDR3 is CASSEYREREKLFF. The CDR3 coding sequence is TGTGCCAGCAGCGAATACAGGGAAAGGGAAAAACTGTTTTTT.

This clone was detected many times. This CDR3 is CASSWTSGSNTGELFF. The CDR3 DNA reads TGCGCCAGCAGCTGGACTAGCGGGAGCAACACCGGGGAGCTGTTTTTT. This chain joins TRBV10-1 and TRBJ2-2; TRBD2 aligns across 13 bases. The germline CDR1 and CDR2 sequences are WNHNN and SYGVQD (reference sequence). The CDR3 loop spans 16 amino acids. Trimming cost V 6 bases and J 2 bases; bases outside gene matches: 3.

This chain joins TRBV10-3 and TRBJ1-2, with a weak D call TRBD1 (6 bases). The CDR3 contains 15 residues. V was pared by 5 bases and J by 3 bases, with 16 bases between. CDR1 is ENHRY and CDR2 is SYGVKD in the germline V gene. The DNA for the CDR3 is TGTGCCATCAGTAACCGAACACAGGGTGACTATGGCTACACCTTC. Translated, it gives CAISNRTQGDYGYTF.

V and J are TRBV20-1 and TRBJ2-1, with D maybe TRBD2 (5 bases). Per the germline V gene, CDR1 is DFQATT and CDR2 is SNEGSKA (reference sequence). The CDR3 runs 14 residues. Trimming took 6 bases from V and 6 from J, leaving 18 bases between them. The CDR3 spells CSASTSNLLNEQFF. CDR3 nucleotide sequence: TGCAGTGCAAGTACTAGTAATCTCCTCAATGAGCAGTTCTTC.

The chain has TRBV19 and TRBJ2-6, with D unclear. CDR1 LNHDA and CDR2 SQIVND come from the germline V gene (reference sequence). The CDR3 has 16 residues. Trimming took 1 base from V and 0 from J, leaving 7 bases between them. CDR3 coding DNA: TGTGCCAGTAGTATAGTCGTTAGCTCTGGGGCCAACGTCCTGACTTTC. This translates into CASSIVVSSGANVLTF. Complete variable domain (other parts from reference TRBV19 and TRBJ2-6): DGGITQSPKYLFRKEGQNVTLSCEQNLNHDAMYWYRQDPGQGLRLIYYSQIVNDFQKGDIAEGYSVSREKKESFPLTVTSAQKNPTAFYLCASSIVVSSGANVLTFGAGSRLTVL.

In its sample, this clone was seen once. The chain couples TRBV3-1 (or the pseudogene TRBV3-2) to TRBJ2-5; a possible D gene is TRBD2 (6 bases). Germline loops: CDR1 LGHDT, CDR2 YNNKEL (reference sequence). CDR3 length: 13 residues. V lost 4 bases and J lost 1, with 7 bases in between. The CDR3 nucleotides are TGTGCCAGCAGCCTAGCGGCCCAAGAGACCCAGTACTTC. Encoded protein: CASSLAAQETQYF.

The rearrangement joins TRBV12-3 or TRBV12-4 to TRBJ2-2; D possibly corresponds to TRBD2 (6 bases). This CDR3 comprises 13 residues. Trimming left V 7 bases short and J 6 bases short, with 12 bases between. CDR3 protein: CASNPGLSGELFF. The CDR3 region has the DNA TGTGCCAGCAATCCGGGACTGTCCGGGGAGCTGTTTTTT.

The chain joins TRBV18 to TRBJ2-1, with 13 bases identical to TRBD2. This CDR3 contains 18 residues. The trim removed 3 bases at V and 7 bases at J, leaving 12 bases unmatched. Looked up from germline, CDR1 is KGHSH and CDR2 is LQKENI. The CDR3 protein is CASSPGLAGAVRGNEQFF. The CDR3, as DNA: TGTGCCAGCTCACCCGGACTAGCGGGAGCAGTTCGGGGAAATGAGCAGTTCTTC.

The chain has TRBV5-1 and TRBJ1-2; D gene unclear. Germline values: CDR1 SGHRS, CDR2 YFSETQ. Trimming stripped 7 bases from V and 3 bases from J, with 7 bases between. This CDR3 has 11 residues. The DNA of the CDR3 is TGCGCCAGCGGCCCCGACTATGGCTACACCTTC. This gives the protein CASGPDYGYTF. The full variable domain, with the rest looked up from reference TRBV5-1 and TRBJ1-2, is KAGVTQTPRYLIKTRGQQVTLSCSPISGHRSVSWYQQTPGQGLQFLFEYFSETQRNKGNFPGRFSGRQFSNSRSEMNVSTLELGDSALYLCASGPDYGYTFGSGTRLTVV.

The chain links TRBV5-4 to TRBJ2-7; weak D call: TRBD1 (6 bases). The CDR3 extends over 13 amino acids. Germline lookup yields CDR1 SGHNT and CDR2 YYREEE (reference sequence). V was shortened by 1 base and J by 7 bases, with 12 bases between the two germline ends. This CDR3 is CASSLSGAGEQYF. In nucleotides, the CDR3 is TGTGCCAGCAGCTTGTCAGGGGCTGGGGAGCAGTACTTC.

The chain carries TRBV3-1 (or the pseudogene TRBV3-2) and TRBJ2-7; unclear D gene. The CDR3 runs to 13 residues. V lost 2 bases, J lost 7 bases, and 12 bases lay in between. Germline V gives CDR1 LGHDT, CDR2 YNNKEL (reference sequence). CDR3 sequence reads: CASSQFAIQEQYF. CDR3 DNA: TGTGCCAGCAGCCAATTCGCCATCCAGGAGCAGTACTTC.

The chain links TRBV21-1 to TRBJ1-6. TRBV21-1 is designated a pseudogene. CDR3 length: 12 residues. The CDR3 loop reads CASSKSVSVFHF. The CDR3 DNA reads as TGTGCCAGCAGCAAATCCGTGTCGGTCTTCCACTTT.

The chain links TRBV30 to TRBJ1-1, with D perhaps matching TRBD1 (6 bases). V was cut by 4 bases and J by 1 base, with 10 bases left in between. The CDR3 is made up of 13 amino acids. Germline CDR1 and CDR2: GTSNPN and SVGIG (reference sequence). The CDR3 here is CAWTGTWNTEAFF. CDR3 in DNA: TGTGCCTGGACCGGGACATGGAACACTGAAGCTTTCTTT. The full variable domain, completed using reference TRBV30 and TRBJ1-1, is SQTIHQWPATLVQPVGSPLSLECTVEGTSNPNLYWYRQAAGRGLQLLFYSVGIGQISSEVPQNLSASRPQDRQFILSSKKLLLSDSGFYLCAWTGTWNTEAFFGQGTRLTVV.

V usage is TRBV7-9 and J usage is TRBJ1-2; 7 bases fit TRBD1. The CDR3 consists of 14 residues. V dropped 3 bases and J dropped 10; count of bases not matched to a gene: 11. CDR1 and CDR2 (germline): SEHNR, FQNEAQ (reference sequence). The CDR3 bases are TGTGCCAGCAGCTTCCCCAGGGGGGCTCCTATCTACACCTTC. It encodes CASSFPRGAPIYTF.

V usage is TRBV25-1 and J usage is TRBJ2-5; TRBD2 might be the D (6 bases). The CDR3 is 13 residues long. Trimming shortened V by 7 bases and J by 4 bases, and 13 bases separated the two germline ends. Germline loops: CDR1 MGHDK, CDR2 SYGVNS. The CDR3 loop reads CASTPPGLETQYF. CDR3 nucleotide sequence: TGTGCCAGCACCCCCCCGGGACTAGAGACCCAGTACTTC. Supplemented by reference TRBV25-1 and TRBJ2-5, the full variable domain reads EADIYQTPRYLVIGTGKKITLECSQTMGHDKMYWYQQDPGMELHLIHYSYGVNSTEKGDLSSESTVSRIRTEHFPLTLESARPSHTSQYLCASTPPGLETQYFGPGTRLLVL.

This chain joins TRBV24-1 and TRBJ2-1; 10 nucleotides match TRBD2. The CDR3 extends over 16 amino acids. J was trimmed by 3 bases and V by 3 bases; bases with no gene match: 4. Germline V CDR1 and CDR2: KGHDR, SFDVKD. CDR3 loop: CATSDIAGGDYNEQFF. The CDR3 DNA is TGTGCCACCAGTGATATAGCGGGGGGAGACTACAATGAGCAGTTCTTC.

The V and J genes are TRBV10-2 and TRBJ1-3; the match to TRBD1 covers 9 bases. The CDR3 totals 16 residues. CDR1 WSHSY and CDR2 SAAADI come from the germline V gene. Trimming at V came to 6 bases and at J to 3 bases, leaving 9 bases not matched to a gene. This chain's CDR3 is CASSPDRGLSGNTIYF. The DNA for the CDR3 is TGCGCCAGCAGCCCCGACAGGGGGTTGAGTGGAAACACCATATATTTT.